This entry features one T cell receptor (beta chain) sequence. Its cognate antigen has yet to be identified. No much larger clone is present one base from it, and per-base qualities are unavailable. This entry is derived from a study of T-cell reconstitution after alpha-beta-depleted transplantation in children listed by TCRdb under 2016. Study-wide context: Using TCR repertoire profiling, the study quantitatively followed how T-cell immune reconstitution unfolded in children after TCRalphabeta/CD19-depleted allogeneic hematopoietic cell transplantation.

Taken with the paper, the label for treatment or condition translates to: allogeneic hematopoietic cell transplantation with graft depleted of TCRalphabeta T cells and CD19 B cells. Transplant recipients were children who received TCRalphabeta/CD19-depleted allogeneic hematopoietic cell grafts. The full study reports these points: About two months after transplant, the apparently early recovery of alphabetaT-cell counts reportedly depended on just several hundred clones that had expanded rapidly and came from non-depleted graft cells. In some patients, the high TCRbeta diversity seen at day 60 was put down to recipient T cells and intrathymic progenitors that had survived conditioning. Over subsequent months, a decline in hyperexpanded clone frequencies was noted, and after one year, T-cell counts and TCRbeta diversity were mostly ascribed to newly produced T cells.

The V end loses 1 base and the J end loses 2 bases, and a stretch of 11 bases separates them. Reading the germline V gene (reference sequence) gives CDR1 DFQATT and CDR2 SNEGSKA. There are 14 amino acids in the CDR3, from cysteine to phenylalanine inclusive. The CDR3 DNA has 42 bases and is translated from base 1. Libraries were made using PCR. TCRdb shows the sequencer as Illumina HiSeq 2500. TCR library preparation used molecular barcoding, with unique molecular identifiers applied to normalize quantification of the TCRbeta repertoire. TCRdb trimmed the raw reads at Q25, called clones with MiXCR and kept productive beta chains. One record per CDR3 amino acid sequence lists the most common genes and DNA. This sample has 550,000 to 800,000 distinct CDR3 sequences in its table, and about an eighth of those were observed once. The top ten hold 0.79% of the sample.

Here the sequenced sample was PBMCs, taken before TCRalphabeta/CD19-depleted stem cell transplant. Recombination connected TRBV20-1 to TRBJ2-5; no D gene is confidently identified. This sequence originates from a girl between 2 and 10 years old with congenital amegakaryocytic thrombocytopenia, due to receive a stem cell transplant. The CDR3 has the sequence CSARVRGLQETQYF. The DNA is as follows: TGCAGTGCTAGAGTGAGAGGCTTGCAAGAGACCCAGTACTTC.